The subject of this entry is one T cell receptor beta chain. The data are from a study of blood T cell repertoires in COVID-19. Whole-study context: COVID-19 samples from acute and convalescent phases originated in the United States, Italy and Spain.

Assay used: immunoSEQ multiplex PCR; TCRdb lists only in-frame clones, some missing. The sample records tens of thousands of clones, 75% to 90% being singletons. CDR1 and CDR2 from the germline V gene are MNHEY and SVGAGI. The V segment lost 5 bases and the J segment 2 bases; nucleotides outside the gene matches: 3. This CDR3 region has 14 residues. The J gene is TRBJ1-2, the V gene TRBV6-5; 9 nucleotides line up with TRBD1. The sequenced sample consisted of peripheral blood. This clonotype was obtained from a woman in her 70s with acute or convalescent COVID-19. The CDR3 DNA sequence: TGTGCCAGCAGTCGGACAGGGGCCAACTATGGCTACACCTTC. Translated: CASSRTGANYGYTF.